The 27 T cell receptor beta chains below come from one sample, sequenced in a study of OX40 agonist ivuxolimab in advanced cancers. TCRdb keeps only in-frame clones here, not all; method: immunoSEQ multiplex PCR. The sample consists of tens of thousands of clones, approximately 91% of them appearing once. Sequencing used CD4+ or CD8+ T cells sorted from blood, obtained in a trial of the OX40 agonist ivuxolimab. The receptors here all came from an adult with an advanced solid tumor such as melanoma, head and neck, liver or kidney cancer.

This clone was seen more than once but under ten times. The chain links TRBV29-1 to TRBJ2-1; 7 bases fit TRBD1. Germline-derived CDR1 and CDR2 are SQVTM and ANQGSEA. The CDR3 covers 14 residues. With V trimmed by 7 bases and J by 6 bases, 12 bases remained unmatched. CDR3 amino acids: CSDRGGDSTNEQFF. The CDR3 region has the DNA TGCAGCGACCGTGGTGGGGACAGCACCAATGAGCAGTTCTTC.

The rearrangement joins TRBV11-2 to TRBJ2-7; D remains ambiguous. Trimming pared 1 base from V and 0 bases from J, leaving 7 bases between. Per the germline V gene, CDR1 is SGHAT and CDR2 is FQNNGV. The CDR3 covers 14 residues. CDR3 in DNA: TGTGCCAGCAGCTTAGTTGCTCTCTCCTACGAGCAGTACTTC. Translating gives CASSLVALSYEQYF.

This chain uses TRBV4-3 with TRBJ2-7; a weak D match, TRBD2 (5 bases). This CDR3 has 16 residues. V gave up 0 bases and J gave up 5 bases, with 17 bases separating them. Germline CDR1 LGHNA, CDR2 YSLEER. CDR3 in DNA: TGCGCCAGCAGCCAAGATCACGGCGGGCTGCCGGACGAGCAGTACTTC. Translated, it gives CASSQDHGGLPDEQYF.

The chain employs TRBV19 and TRBJ2-4, with 8 bases fitting TRBD1. Germline lookup yields CDR1 LNHDA and CDR2 SQIVND (reference sequence). V was clipped by 5 bases and J by 0 bases; unmatched bases: 15. This CDR3 spans 19 amino acids. CDR3 protein: CASSPPEDRASVAKNIQYF. CDR3 coding DNA: TGTGCCAGTAGTCCGCCCGAGGACAGGGCGTCCGTAGCCAAAAACATTCAGTACTTC.

The chain carries TRBV28 and TRBJ1-5; D remains unclear. The germline V gene has CDR1 MDHEN and CDR2 SYDVKM. The CDR3 totals 14 residues. Trimming shortened V by 4 bases and J by 1 base, and 8 bases separated the two germline ends. The CDR3 nucleotides read TGTGCCAGCAGTTGGCGGCGGAGCAATCAGCCCCAGCATTTT. Protein product: CASSWRRSNQPQHF.

This chain links TRBV6-6 with TRBJ1-1; TRBD1 aligns across 9 bases. This CDR3 spans 16 amino acids. The germline V gene has CDR1 MNHNY and CDR2 SVGAGI (reference sequence). Unmatched junction bases numbered 3, after V lost 0 bases and J lost 1 base. CDR3 in amino acids: CASSYSVGQGNTEAFF. CDR3 bases: TGTGCCAGCAGTTACTCGGTGGGACAGGGGAACACTGAAGCTTTCTTT.

The chain uses TRBV6-1 and TRBJ2-7; D gene ambiguous. V lost 0 bases and J lost 4, with 16 bases in between. Germline loops: CDR1 MNHNS, CDR2 SASEGT. The CDR3 contains 16 residues. CDR3 region: CASSEAPLAAFYEQYV. CDR3 DNA sequence: TGTGCCAGCAGTGAAGCGCCCCTCGCCGCCTTTTACGAGCAGTACGTC.

CDR3 in DNA: TGTGCCAGCAGTTTAAGACGGGACCACTACGAGCAGTACTTC. Protein: CASSLRRDHYEQYF. This chain uses TRBV27 with TRBJ2-7; D could derive from TRBD1 or TRBD2 (5 bases each). The ends were cut back, 2 bases at V and 3 bases at J, with 11 bases in the middle. Germline V gene data show CDR1 as MNHEY and CDR2 as SMNVEV (reference sequence). This CDR3 contains 14 residues.

The chain is built from TRBV10-2 and TRBJ2-1, with D perhaps matching TRBD2 (6 bases). Trimming took off 8 bases at V and 1 base at J, with 18 bases between the two ends. The CDR3 covers 16 residues. The germline V gene has CDR1 WSHSY and CDR2 SAAADI. CDR3 DNA: TGCGCCAGCCGCTTACTCGTCGGGACTTCCTACAATGAGCAGTTCTTC. Encoded protein: CASRLLVGTSYNEQFF.

The chain uses TRBV7-9 and TRBJ2-1; TRBD1 or TRBD2 may be the D gene (5 bases each). V was clipped by 2 bases and J by 8 bases, with 16 bases between them. The CDR3 runs 15 residues. The germline CDR1 and CDR2 sequences are SEHNR and FQNEAQ (reference sequence). The CDR3 spells CASSLRGTGTDEQFF. The CDR3 DNA reads as TGTGCCAGCAGCTTACGGGGCACTGGGACCGATGAGCAGTTCTTC.

The J gene is TRBJ1-2, the V gene TRBV4-3; D not resolved. The CDR3 has 14 amino acids. CDR1 and CDR2 (germline): LGHNA, YSLEER. Deletions cut 1 base from V and 4 bases from J, with 10 bases between. The CDR3 DNA reads TGCGCCAGCAGCCAAGCTAGGTCGGCCTATGGCTACACCTTC. Amino acid sequence: CASSQARSAYGYTF.

J is TRBJ2-1 and V is TRBV7-9; TRBD2 matches 13 bases. CDR1 and CDR2 (germline): SEHNR, FQNEAQ (reference sequence). Trimming at V came to 5 bases and at J to 5 bases, leaving 9 bases not matched to a gene. The CDR3 length is 17 residues. This CDR3 is CASSRAGTSGINNEQFF. The DNA of the CDR3 is TGTGCCAGCAGCCGAGCCGGGACTAGCGGGATTAACAATGAGCAGTTCTTC.

This chain uses TRBV7-3 with TRBJ2-1; 11 bases are shared with TRBD2. CDR3 length: 15 residues. V shed 5 bases, J shed 4 bases, and the junction held 4 bases outside the gene matches. Germline V gene sequence: CDR1 SGHTA, CDR2 FQGTGA. CDR3 sequence (DNA): TGTGCCAGCAGCGTCACTAGCGGGAGTTACAATGAGCAGTTCTTC. Translation gives CASSVTSGSYNEQFF.

The rearrangement joins TRBV28 to TRBJ1-1, with D possibly being TRBD1 (5 bases). V was cut by 2 bases and J by 8 bases, with 12 bases left in between. CDR1 MDHEN and CDR2 SYDVKM come from the germline V gene. The length of the CDR3 is 13 residues. The CDR3 loop reads CASSLIGALEAFF. The CDR3 region has the DNA TGTGCCAGCAGTTTAATAGGGGCGTTAGAAGCTTTCTTT.

This chain uses TRBV6-5 with TRBJ2-5; the D call may be TRBD1 or TRBD2 (5 bases each). The ends were cut back, 4 bases at V and 5 bases at J, with 14 bases in the middle. The germline CDR1 and CDR2 sequences are MNHEY and SVGAGI. This CDR3 comprises 14 residues. This CDR3 is CASSLGPFTETQYF. The CDR3 DNA reads TGTGCCAGCAGTTTGGGACCTTTTACGGAGACCCAGTACTTC.

The chain carries TRBV27 and TRBJ2-7; D uncertain. This CDR3 is built from 13 residues. Germline loops: CDR1 MNHEY, CDR2 SMNVEV (reference sequence). V lost 7 bases, J lost 6 bases, and 16 bases lay in between. The CDR3 nucleotides read TGTGCCAGCAAGGGCGGATCCTTCTTCGAGCAGTACTTC. Translation: CASKGGSFFEQYF.

This sequence joins TRBV6-1 and TRBJ2-2; 10 bases line up with TRBD1. Germline loops: CDR1 MNHNS, CDR2 SASEGT. Trimming cost V 1 base and J 5 bases; bases outside gene matches: 7. This CDR3 has 17 amino acids. CDR3 loop: CASSEGRTGGLTGELFF. The CDR3 region has the DNA TGTGCCAGCAGTGAAGGAAGGACAGGGGGACTAACCGGGGAGCTGTTTTTT.

The chain links TRBV6-5 to TRBJ2-7, with TRBD1 as a possible D gene (6 bases). The CDR3 length is 15 residues. Germline loops: CDR1 MNHEY, CDR2 SVGAGI. V dropped 2 bases and J dropped 0 bases, with 11 bases sitting between them. CDR3 amino acids: CASSYGTTVSYEQYF. The CDR3 coding sequence is TGTGCCAGCAGTTACGGGACAACGGTCTCCTACGAGCAGTACTTC.

Regarding this clone: Other DNA sequences of this sample code for an identical CDR3. The chain is built from TRBV7-2 and TRBJ1-1; 11 bases are shared with TRBD1. CDR3 size: 14 residues. Per the germline V gene, CDR1 is SGHTA and CDR2 is FQGNSA. The V segment lost 5 bases and the J segment 5 bases; nucleotides outside the gene matches: 4. In DNA form, the CDR3 reads TGTGCCAGCAGCCCAGGGACAGGGGGGACTGAAGCTTTCTTT. This translates into CASSPGTGGTEAFF.

This clone was detected once. The chain is built from TRBV19 and TRBJ1-1; D gene ambiguous. This CDR3 has 13 residues. Germline assignment: CDR1 LNHDA and CDR2 SQIVND (reference sequence). V lost 2 bases to trimming and J lost 8 bases, with 12 bases between them. CDR3 loop: CASSILAAKEAFF. DNA of the CDR3: TGTGCCAGTAGTATACTGGCCGCCAAGGAAGCTTTCTTT.

The sample holds a few counts of this clone. The chain combines TRBV4-1 with TRBJ1-2, with D possibly TRBD1 on 5 matching bases. The CDR3 has 15 residues. Germline-derived CDR1 and CDR2 are MGHRA and YSYEKL. V shed 0 bases and J shed 0 bases, with 8 bases lying between them. The CDR3 nucleotides read TGCGCCAGCAGCCAAGATACAGGCCCTAACTATGGCTACACCTTC. This encodes CASSQDTGPNYGYTF.

This rearrangement joins TRBV9 to TRBJ2-7, with 8 bases lining up with TRBD2. This CDR3 spans 14 amino acids. Trimming removed 4 bases from V and 6 bases from J; junction bases left unmatched: 9. The germline V gene has CDR1 SGDLS and CDR2 YYNGEE. Here the CDR3 reads CASSRLAGTGEQYF. The CDR3 bases are TGTGCCAGCAGCAGGTTAGCGGGAACGGGCGAGCAGTACTTC.

The V and J genes are TRBV7-6 and TRBJ2-2; D is ambiguous. The CDR3 is 14 residues long. The V end was cut by 2 bases, the J end by 6 bases, with 10 bases between. Germline CDR1 SGHVS, CDR2 FNYEAQ. The CDR3 protein is CASSLSLTSGELFF. DNA of the CDR3: TGTGCCAGCAGCTTATCATTGACGTCCGGGGAGCTGTTTTTT.

The chain is built from TRBV4-1 and TRBJ2-1; perhaps TRBD1 as D (5 bases). CDR1 and CDR2 (germline): MGHRA, YSYEKL. The CDR3 totals 13 residues. V lost 3 bases, J lost 7 bases, and 10 bases lay in between. The CDR3 DNA sequence: TGCGCCAGCAGCCACGACAGCGAGAATGAGCAGTTCTTC. This encodes CASSHDSENEQFF.

The chain employs TRBV4-1 and TRBJ2-7; D is unclear. Germline V lookup: CDR1 MGHRA, CDR2 YSYEKL. CDR3 length equals 13 residues. V was trimmed by 1 base and J by 6 bases, leaving 10 bases between them. The CDR3 bases are TGCGCCAGCAGCCAAGGTGGAGCTGCCGAGCAGTACTTC. This translates into CASSQGGAAEQYF.

This sequence joins TRBV13 and TRBJ2-5; tentative D call: TRBD1 (5 bases). This CDR3 spans 16 amino acids. With 0 bases removed from V and 0 bases from J, the gap between germline ends came to 11 bases. Germline V CDR1 and CDR2: PRHDT, FYEKMQ (reference sequence). As DNA, the CDR3 is TGTGCCAGCAGCTTAGGGGACATAGGGTACCAAGAGACCCAGTACTTC. This codes for CASSLGDIGYQETQYF. The full variable domain, its missing parts supplied by reference TRBV13 and TRBJ2-5, is AAGVIQSPRHLIKEKRETATLKCYPIPRHDTVYWYQQGPGQDPQFLISFYEKMQSDKGSIPDRFSAQQFSDYHSELNMSSLELGDSALYFCASSLGDIGYQETQYFGPGTRLLVL.

This chain connects TRBV10-2 to TRBJ2-7; 7 nucleotides align to TRBD1. The CDR3 is 13 residues long. V trimming: 7 bases; J trimming: 3 bases; junction bases outside the gene matches: 6. The germline V gene encodes CDR1 WSHSY and CDR2 SAAADI. The DNA for the CDR3 is TGCGCCAGCATGGAAGGGACAGACTACGAGCAGTACGTC. This codes for CASMEGTDYEQYV.